Here is one T cell receptor (beta chain) with its context. Its antigen is still unknown. Base qualities were left out, and no much larger clone turns up one base away. Germline trimming amounts to 7 bases on V and 1 base on J, with 9 as the count of junction bases outside the gene matches. Measured from the cysteine to the phenylalanine, the CDR3 is 16 residues long. Here the CDR3 DNA is all that survives: 48 bases in frame from base 1. From a lookup of the germline V gene, CDR1 and CDR2 are MDHEN and SYDVKM. TRB repertoires were amplified from about 250-500 ng of genomic DNA extracted from blood. This entry belongs to a study of T and B cells in COVID-19 patients (dated by TCRdb to the early 2020s). With respect to the entire study: In this study, adaptive immunity was profiled in COVID-19 patients who either had active infection or had recovered, using TRB and IGH repertoire sequencing of peripheral blood. A recovered cohort included 19 patients who provided 20 samples, and most of these patients had mild to moderate COVID-19 treated on an outpatient basis. A median age of roughly 31 years was recorded in the recovered cohort versus 65 to 70 years in the active-infection cohort. Critical illness requiring mechanical ventilation or ECMO was present in about 60% of the roughly 20 patients in the active-infection cohort. In the active-infection cohort, about 90% of the roughly 20 patients had comorbidities linked to unfavorable COVID-19 outcome. Over 7.5 million TCR sequences were analysed from a TCR and BCR sequence repository that comprised some 37 patients and 60 to 80 time points. A couple of patients were in both the active and recovered cohorts because samples existed from active disease and from after recovery. An age-matched reference group of 35 to 50 healthy donors negative for COVID-19 antibodies was used as the comparison for repertoire analyses. As many as 9 follow-up blood samples were taken per patient, and some of the samples covered different disease stages within the same individual. Findings and caveats that apply to the study as a whole: The recovered cohort had 2,400 or so exclusive TCR clusters, including about 34 low-pGen clusters. Blood samples from mildly ill patients during symptoms and early samples from severe cases were scarce. The reported TCR clusters were said to need prospective validation before any clinical use. The size of the cohort was considered insufficient for assessing HLA contributions to COVID-19 susceptibility or severity. Specific T cell subsets (CD4+/Treg/CD8+) and sorted SARS-CoV-2-responsive or tetramer+ T cells had not yet been sequenced, with those experiments still ongoing. During active COVID-19 the TRB repertoires were highly clonal, but at recovery diversity and richness rose above the levels seen in healthy donors. In patients with COVID-19, the usage of TRBV/TRBJ genes was reported to be strongly skewed.

Sequencing took place on an Illumina MiSeq. Multiplex PCR with BIOMED2 TRB-A/B primer pools was used to amplify TRB rearrangements. Illumina-compatible adapters and 7-nucleotide sample barcodes were added to the amplicons in two consecutive PCRs. Phusion HS II polymerase was used for all library PCRs. The amplicons were purified from gel with the NucleoSpin Gel and PCR Clean-up kit, measured on Qubit, and combined at approximately 4 nM. The quality of the amplicon pool was checked on an Agilent 2100 Bioanalyzer prior to Illumina next-generation sequencing. Regarding the original processing steps: MiXCR 3.0.8 with the default MiXCR reference library was used to annotate TRB rearrangements. Non-productive reads and sequences with fewer than 2 reads were removed, and every unique CDR3 nucleotide sequence was treated as one clone. R 3.5.1 was used to calculate clonality, diversity, richness and V-J gene usage. GLIPH2 was used for TCR clustering by CDR3 similarity, and generation probabilities were calculated by OLGA. GLIPH2 clusters were kept only if they contained at least four unique TCR clonotypes found in at least three individuals. TCRdb passed the public sequencing reads through fastp at Q25 and MiXCR, retaining productive beta sequences. Identical CDR3 protein sequences are pooled into one entry, listed with their most common genes and DNA. TCRdb, rather than the study authors, made the V and J calls. The sample yields approximately 9,500 distinct CDR3 sequences; approximately 29% were counted once. The ten top clones hold 27% of the sample.

This receptor was taken from a human donor who had recovered from COVID-19. The sample was blood. The V and J segments used are TRBV28 and TRBJ2-2; the junction holds 7 bases that match TRBD2. The nucleotide sequence reads as follows: TGTGCCAGCACCTCCTTAGCGGGTTTGAACACCGGGGAGCTGTTTTTT. Translated, it gives CASTSLAGLNTGELFF.